A selection of T cell receptor beta chains follows, all from one sample in a study of blood T cell repertoires in COVID-19. TCRdb keeps only in-frame clones here, not all; method: immunoSEQ multiplex PCR. The sample yields a few hundred thousand clones, about nine tenths seen once. Input material: peripheral blood. These receptors were obtained from a woman in her thirties with active or convalescent COVID-19. Both conserved end residues are trimmed from each CDR3. D genes are given only for firm matches.

V gene	J gene	CDR3 length	D gene	CDR3 protein
TRBV6-2/TRBV6-3	TRBJ1-3	12	NA	ASSSGISGNTIY
TRBV4-1	TRBJ1-3	14	NA	ASSQDLNRRGNTIY
TRBV15	TRBJ1-3	13	NA	ATSRDRATGNTIY
TRBV27	TRBJ1-6	11	NA	ASSNRLNSPLH
TRBV29-1	TRBJ2-7	11	TRBD2	SGLREGSYEQY
TRBV4-1	TRBJ1-1	13	NA	ASSLPGRTNTEAF
TRBV27	TRBJ2-1	13	TRBD1	ASSSDRDTYNEQF
TRBV9	TRBJ2-7	13	NA	ASKPRLGNLYEQY
TRBV18	TRBJ2-7	13	NA	ASSLTGQPTYEQY
TRBV28	TRBJ2-1	15	TRBD2	ASSSLRTSGDYNEQF
TRBV12-3/TRBV12-4	TRBJ2-5	11	TRBD2	ASSLSGGETQY
TRBV2	TRBJ1-1	9	NA	ASGRRIEAF
TRBV30	TRBJ2-2	11	TRBD1	AGDRVNTGELF
TRBV2	TRBJ2-1	15	TRBD2	ASRPYSSGGPYNEQF
TRBV18	TRBJ1-5	14	TRBD1	ASSSGTGASNQPQH
TRBV2	TRBJ2-5	13	TRBD2	ASSDGRGGDETQY
TRBV6-2/TRBV6-3	TRBJ2-7	11	NA	ASSYSGASEQY
TRBV11-2	TRBJ2-1	15	TRBD2	ASSARGGGSSYNEQF
TRBV28	TRBJ2-1	13	TRBD1	ASSLSGQGRHEQF
TRBV4-3	TRBJ2-1	15	TRBD2	ASSQDYGLAGAFGEF
TRBV6-5	TRBJ2-7	12	TRBD1	ASSRGQGQYEQY
TRBV6-1	TRBJ1-5	11	NA	ASSEPPDQPQH